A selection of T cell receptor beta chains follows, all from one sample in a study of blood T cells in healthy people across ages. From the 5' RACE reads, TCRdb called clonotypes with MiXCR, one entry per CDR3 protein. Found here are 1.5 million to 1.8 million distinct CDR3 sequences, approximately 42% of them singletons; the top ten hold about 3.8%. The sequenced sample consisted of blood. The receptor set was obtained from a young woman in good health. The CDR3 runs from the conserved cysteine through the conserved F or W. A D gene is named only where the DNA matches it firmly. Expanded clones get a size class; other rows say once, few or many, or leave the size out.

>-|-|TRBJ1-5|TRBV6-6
CASSDSEGWQPQHF
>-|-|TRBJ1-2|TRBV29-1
CSVEDRRAPYGYTF
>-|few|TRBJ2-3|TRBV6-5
CASSFWQSPDTQYF
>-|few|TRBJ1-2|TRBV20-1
CSARSSFGYGYTF
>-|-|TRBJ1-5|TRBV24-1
CATSDVTANQPQHF
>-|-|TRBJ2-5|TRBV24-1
CATSMGSPGIEETQYF
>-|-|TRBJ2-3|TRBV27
CASTATRGGHADTQYF
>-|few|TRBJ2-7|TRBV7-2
CASSVYRAYEQYF
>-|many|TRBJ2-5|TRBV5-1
CASSKRDQETQYF
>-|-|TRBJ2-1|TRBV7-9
CASSPLGPGLYNEQFF
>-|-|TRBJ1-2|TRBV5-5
CASSLARGHYGYTF
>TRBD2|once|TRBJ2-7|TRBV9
CASSVAAGGRREQYF
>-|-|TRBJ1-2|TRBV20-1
CSARHSGGNYGYTF
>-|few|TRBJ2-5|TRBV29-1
CSVAHRARETQYF
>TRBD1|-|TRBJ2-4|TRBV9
CASSHPRDSYKNIQYF
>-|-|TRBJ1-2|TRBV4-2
CASSREVYYGYTF
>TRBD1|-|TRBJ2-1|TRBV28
CASSSSGGWDNEQFF
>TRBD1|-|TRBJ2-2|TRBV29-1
CSVLQGNGELFF
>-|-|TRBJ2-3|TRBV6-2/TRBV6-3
CASLPRGSTDTQYF
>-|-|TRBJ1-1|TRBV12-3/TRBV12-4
CASTIRTATPNTEAFF
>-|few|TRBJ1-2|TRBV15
CATSRVAASNYGYTF
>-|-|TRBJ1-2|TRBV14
CASSQEHLGAWGYTF